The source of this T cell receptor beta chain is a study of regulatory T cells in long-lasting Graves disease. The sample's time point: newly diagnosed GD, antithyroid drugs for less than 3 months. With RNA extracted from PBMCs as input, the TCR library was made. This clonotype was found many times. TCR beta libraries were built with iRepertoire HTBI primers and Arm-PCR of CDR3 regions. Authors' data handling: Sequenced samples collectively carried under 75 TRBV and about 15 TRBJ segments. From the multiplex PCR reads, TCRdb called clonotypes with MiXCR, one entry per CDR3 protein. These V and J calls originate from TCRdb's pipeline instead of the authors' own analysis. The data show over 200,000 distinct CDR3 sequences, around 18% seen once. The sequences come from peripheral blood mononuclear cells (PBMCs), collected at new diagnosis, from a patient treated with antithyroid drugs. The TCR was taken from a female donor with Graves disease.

CDR3 amino acids: CASSRLGFQNEQFF. The CDR3 DNA follows: TGTGCCAGTAGCCGGTTAGGGTTTCAGAATGAGCAGTTCTTC. The gene calls are TRBV19 and TRBJ2-1; D is unclear. Trimming took 6 bases from V and 7 from J, leaving 16 bases between them. The length of the CDR3 is 14 residues. The germline V gene encodes CDR1 LNHDA and CDR2 SQIVND (reference sequence).